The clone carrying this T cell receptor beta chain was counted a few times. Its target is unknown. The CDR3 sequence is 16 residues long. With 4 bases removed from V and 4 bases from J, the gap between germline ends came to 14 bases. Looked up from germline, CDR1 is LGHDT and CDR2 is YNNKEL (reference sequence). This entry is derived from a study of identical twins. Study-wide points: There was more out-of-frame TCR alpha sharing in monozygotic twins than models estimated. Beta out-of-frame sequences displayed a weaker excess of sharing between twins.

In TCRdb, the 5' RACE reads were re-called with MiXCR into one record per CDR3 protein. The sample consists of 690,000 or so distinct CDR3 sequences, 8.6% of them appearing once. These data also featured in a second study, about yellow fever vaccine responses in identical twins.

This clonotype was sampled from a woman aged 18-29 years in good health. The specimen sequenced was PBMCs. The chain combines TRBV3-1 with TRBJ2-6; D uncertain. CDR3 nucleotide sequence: TGTGCCAGCAGCCCCCAGAGGCCCGGGGGGGCCAACGTCCTGACTTTC. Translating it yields CASSPQRPGGANVLTF.